Below are 8 T cell receptor beta chains sequenced from a single sample in a study of tumor-infiltrating lymphocytes in primary liver carcinoma. Blood RNA came from unsorted whole blood; germline DNA was also extracted. With 400 to 550 ng total RNA as template and a constant-region primer, TCR beta cDNA was made. What produced the TCR beta libraries was three nested multiplex PCR rounds using slightly modified ARM-PCR. TRBV1-TRBV30 forward primers paired with a C-beta reverse primer were used in the first two PCR rounds, which ran approximately 10 cycles each. From the multiplex PCR reads, TCRdb called clonotypes with MiXCR, one entry per CDR3 protein. The profile shows approximately 320,000 distinct CDR3 sequences, roughly 60% of them singletons. Sequenced: peripheral blood. The receptors were gathered from a woman aged 25 to 39 with primary liver carcinoma and hepatitis B virus infection.

The sample holds many counts of this clonotype. V usage is TRBV10-2 and J usage is TRBJ2-2; no definite D call. With 5 bases removed from V and 7 bases from J, the gap between germline ends came to 11 bases. The V gene's germline CDR1 is WSHSY and CDR2 SAAADI. CDR3 length: 13 amino acids. The CDR3 loop is CASSFPLGGELFF. The CDR3 DNA follows: TGCGCCAGCAGTTTCCCTCTTGGCGGGGAGCTGTTTTTT.

A note on this clonotype: The junction shows a germline mismatch at one end, possibly a read error. CDR3 loop: CAIKEPGGADTKYF. The CDR3 DNA follows: TGTGCCATCAAGGAGCCGGGAGGGGCCGATACGAAGTATTTT. V and J are TRBV10-3 and TRBJ2-3; 8 nucleotides agree with TRBD2. The CDR3 is 14 amino acids. CDR1 ENHRY and CDR2 SYGVKD come from the germline V gene.

The chain has TRBV13 and TRBJ1-1; possibly TRBD1 for D (5 bases). Germline V gene lookup returns CDR1 PRHDT and CDR2 FYEKMQ (reference sequence). This CDR3 has 14 amino acids. The V gene lost 5 bases and the J gene lost 1 base, with 11 bases spanning the gap. The CDR3 reads CASSPRGRNTEAFF. The CDR3 bases are TGTGCCAGCAGCCCTCGGGGCAGGAACACTGAAGCTTTCTTT. Full variable domain (missing parts from reference TRBV13 and TRBJ1-1): AAGVIQSPRHLIKEKRETATLKCYPIPRHDTVYWYQQGPGQDPQFLISFYEKMQSDKGSIPDRFSAQQFSDYHSELNMSSLELGDSALYFCASSPRGRNTEAFFGQGTRLTVV.

This clonotype was counted a few times. Germline and junction disagree at one end, which may indicate a read error. V and J are TRBV6-1 and TRBJ2-5; either TRBD1 or TRBD2 may supply D (5 bases each). The CDR3 is 14 amino acids. Per germline, CDR1 MNHNS and CDR2 SASEGT. CDR3 region: CVSSEPGRPETQYF. The DNA of the CDR3 is TGTGTCAGCAGCGAACCGGGACGCCCCGAGACCCAGTACTTC.

This chain links TRBV6-2 or TRBV6-3 with TRBJ2-7; a weak D match, TRBD1 (5 bases). V lost 5 bases and J lost 6, with 17 bases in between. CDR1 MNHEY and CDR2 SVGEGT come from the germline V gene. The CDR3 extends over 14 amino acids. The CDR3 DNA reads as TGTGCCAGCAGTCTCAACGGAAGGGGTGGCGAGCAGTACTTC. It specifies CASSLNGRGGEQYF.

This clonotype was seen at least ten times. The CDR3 spells CAGRKGDRVTGELFF. Written as DNA, the CDR3 is TGTGCCGGTCGTAAGGGGGACAGGGTCACCGGGGAGCTGTTTTTT. The chain uses TRBV6-6 and TRBJ2-2; TRBD1 matches at 9 bases. The CDR3 sequence is 15 residues long. Germline V lookup: CDR1 MNHNY, CDR2 SVGAGI (reference sequence). The J segment lost 4 bases and the V segment lost 11 bases, leaving 11 bases of the junction unmatched.

The table lists this clonotype with a few counts. This may be a read error, as it is one base from a much larger clone. CDR3 residues: CASNLDRGGETQYF. CDR3 in DNA: TGTGCCAGCAACTTAGATAGGGGGGGAGAGACCCAGTACTTC. This rearrangement joins TRBV11-3 to TRBJ2-5, with D tentatively TRBD2 (7 bases). CDR3 size: 14 residues. Per germline, CDR1 SGHNT and CDR2 YENEEA.

Worth noting for this clonotype: A much larger clone differs from this one at a single base, so this may be a read error. The chain couples TRBV12-3 or TRBV12-4 to TRBJ1-5; TRBD1 might be the D (5 bases). The CDR3 length is 13 residues. V was trimmed by 4 bases and J by 7 bases, leaving 11 bases between them. DNA for the CDR3: TGTGCCAGCAGTTCAGGGACCAAACAGCCCCAGCATTTT. Its translation: CASSSGTKQPQHF.